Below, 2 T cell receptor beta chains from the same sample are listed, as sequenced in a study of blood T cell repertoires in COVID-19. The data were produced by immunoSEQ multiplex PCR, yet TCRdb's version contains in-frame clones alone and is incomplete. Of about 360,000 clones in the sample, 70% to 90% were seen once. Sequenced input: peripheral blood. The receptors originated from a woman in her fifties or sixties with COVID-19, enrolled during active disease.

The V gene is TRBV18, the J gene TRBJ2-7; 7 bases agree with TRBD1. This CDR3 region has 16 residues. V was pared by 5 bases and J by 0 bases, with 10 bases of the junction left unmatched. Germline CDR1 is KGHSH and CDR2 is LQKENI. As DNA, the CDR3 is TGTGCCAGCTCAGCAATGGACCGGGACAGCTCCTACGAGCAGTACTTC. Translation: CASSAMDRDSSYEQYF.

The CDR3 nucleotides are TGTGCCAGCAGCTTGGGATTTCCCGGCTACGAGCAGTACTTC. Protein sequence: CASSLGFPGYEQYF. The chain combines TRBV5-6 with TRBJ2-7, with unresolved D. Germline CDR1 and CDR2: SGHDT and YYEEEE. The CDR3 is 14 amino acids. V was cut by 0 bases and J by 3 bases, with 10 bases left in between.